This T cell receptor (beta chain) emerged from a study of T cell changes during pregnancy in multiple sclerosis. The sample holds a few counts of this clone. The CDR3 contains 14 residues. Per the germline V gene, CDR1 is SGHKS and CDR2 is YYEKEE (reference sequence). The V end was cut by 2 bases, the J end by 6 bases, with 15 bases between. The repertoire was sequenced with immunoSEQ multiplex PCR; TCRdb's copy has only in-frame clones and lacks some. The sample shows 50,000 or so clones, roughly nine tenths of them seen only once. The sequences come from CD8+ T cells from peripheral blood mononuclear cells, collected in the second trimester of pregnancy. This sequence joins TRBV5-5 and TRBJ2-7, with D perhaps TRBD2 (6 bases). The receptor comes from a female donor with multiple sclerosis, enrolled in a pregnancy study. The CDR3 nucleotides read TGTGCCAGCAGCTTTACTCTTGGAGGGTTCGAGCAGTACTTC. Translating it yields CASSFTLGGFEQYF.